This entry describes one TCR beta chain. These data belong to a study of blood T cell repertoires in COVID-19. Study-level background: T cells, B-cell-depleted T cells, or PBMCs supplied cDNA or gDNA.

The germline CDR1 and CDR2 sequences are MDHEN and SYDVKM. The CDR3 has 12 amino acids. Individuals aged about 18 to 89 years were recruited from about two dozen US areas. Repertoires were generated with immunoSEQ multiplex PCR, while TCRdb's copy carries only in-frame clones and drops some. The repertoire includes around 280,000 clones, about 90% of them detected once, and roughly 1.5% sits in the top ten. Sequences were obtained from PBMCs or T cells enriched from blood (not recorded which). The chain combines TRBV28 with TRBJ1-2; D is possibly TRBD1 (5 bases). This clonotype was obtained from a woman younger than 35 with acute COVID-19. Written as DNA, the CDR3 is TGTGCGATGGGGGGGTCCCCACATGGCTACACCTTC. Its protein product is CAMGGSPHGYTF.